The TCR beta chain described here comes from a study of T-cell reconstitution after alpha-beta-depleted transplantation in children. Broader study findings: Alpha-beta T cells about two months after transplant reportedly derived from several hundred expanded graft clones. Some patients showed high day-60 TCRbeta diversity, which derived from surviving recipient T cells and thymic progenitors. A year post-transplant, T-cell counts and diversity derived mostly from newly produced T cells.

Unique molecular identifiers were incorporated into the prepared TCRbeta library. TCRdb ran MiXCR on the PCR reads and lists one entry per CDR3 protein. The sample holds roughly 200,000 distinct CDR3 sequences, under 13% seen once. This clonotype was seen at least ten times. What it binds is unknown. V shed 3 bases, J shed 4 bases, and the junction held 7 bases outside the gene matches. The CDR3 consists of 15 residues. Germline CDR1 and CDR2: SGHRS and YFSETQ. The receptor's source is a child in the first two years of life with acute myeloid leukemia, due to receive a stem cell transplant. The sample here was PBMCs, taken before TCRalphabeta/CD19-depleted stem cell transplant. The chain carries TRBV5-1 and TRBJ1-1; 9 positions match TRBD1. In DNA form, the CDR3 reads TGCGCCAGCAGCTCCATCACAGGGGGCGGCACTGAAGCTTTCTTT. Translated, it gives CASSSITGGGTEAFF.